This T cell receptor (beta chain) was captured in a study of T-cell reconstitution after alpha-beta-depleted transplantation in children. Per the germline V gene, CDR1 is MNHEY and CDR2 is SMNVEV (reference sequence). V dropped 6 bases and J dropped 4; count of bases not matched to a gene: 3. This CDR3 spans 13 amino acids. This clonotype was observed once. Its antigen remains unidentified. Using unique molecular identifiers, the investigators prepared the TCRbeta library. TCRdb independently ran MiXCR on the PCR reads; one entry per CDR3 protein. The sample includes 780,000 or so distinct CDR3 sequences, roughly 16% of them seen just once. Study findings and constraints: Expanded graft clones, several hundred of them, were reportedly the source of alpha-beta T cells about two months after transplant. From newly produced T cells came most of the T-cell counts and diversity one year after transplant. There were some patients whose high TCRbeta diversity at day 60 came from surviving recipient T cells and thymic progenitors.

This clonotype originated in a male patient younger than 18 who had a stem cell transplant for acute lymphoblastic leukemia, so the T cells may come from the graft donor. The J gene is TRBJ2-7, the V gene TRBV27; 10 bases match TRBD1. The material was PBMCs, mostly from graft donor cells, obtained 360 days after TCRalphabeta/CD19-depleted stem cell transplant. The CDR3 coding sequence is TGTGCCAGCAGGGACAGGGGGGGGTACGAGCAGTACTTC. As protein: CASRDRGGYEQYF.